The clone carrying this T cell receptor beta chain was seen at least ten times. TCRdb independently ran MiXCR on the RACE reads; one entry per CDR3 protein. The sample consists of tens of thousands of distinct CDR3 sequences, over 9.5% of them appearing once. Time point specified: pre-sensitization, week 0. Treatment defined: therapeutic diphenylcyclopropenone sensitization with weekly scalp DPC. The data are from a study of human T cells and chemical hapten exposure. On the study more broadly: The use of 2% DPC on roughly 2 cm by roughly 2 cm of upper inner arm skin constituted sensitization. On the upper back, patch tests were applied with 0.01% DPC and read at 6 days. Per-sample TCR yield variability stemmed mainly from small pooled library volume differences.

The ends were cut back, 4 bases at V and 4 bases at J, with 14 bases in the middle. The germline CDR1 and CDR2 sequences are SGHRS and YFSETQ. The length of the CDR3 is 14 residues. J is TRBJ2-5 and V is TRBV5-1; D possibly matches TRBD1 or TRBD2 (5 bases each). This clonotype originated in a woman between 45 and 65 years old with alopecia areata. Some clones in this sample may be carry-over from other donors' samples. This material consisted of whole blood, taken in connection with sensitization to the hapten diphenylcyclopropenone (DPC). CDR3 nucleotides: TGCGCCAGCAGCCGACAGCTAGAGGGAGAGACCCAGTACTTC. This sequence encodes CASSRQLEGETQYF.